This entry describes one T cell receptor beta chain. Its specificity is not known. This record comes from a study of chemoradiotherapy in HPV16-positive cancers. Findings and caveats of the study: Only a couple of HPV16-positive patients supplied the functional HPV-specificity definition. Candidate HPV-specific clones and E7-related TCR motifs grew in tumor during treatment. For HPV16-positive patients, expanding HPV-responsive T cells associated with longer recurrence-free survival.

The length of the CDR3 is 16 residues. From germline, CDR1 is SGHTA and CDR2 FQGNSA. V was clipped by 3 bases and J by 9 bases; unmatched bases: 7. Repertoires were sampled repeatedly during chemoradiotherapy. TCRdb's copy holds only in-frame clones and misses some; the assay was immunoSEQ multiplex PCR. The sample has about 970 clones, roughly 85% seen once. J is TRBJ2-1 and V is TRBV7-2; TRBD2 matches 14 bases. Sequences were derived from tumor tissue, sampled from a patient who underwent chemoradiotherapy. The receptor comes from a human donor with HPV-associated anogenital cancer. CDR3 sequence: CASSFSTSGGAGEQFF. CDR3 nucleotide sequence: TGTGCCAGCAGCTTCTCGACTAGCGGGGGGGCTGGTGAGCAGTTCTTC.